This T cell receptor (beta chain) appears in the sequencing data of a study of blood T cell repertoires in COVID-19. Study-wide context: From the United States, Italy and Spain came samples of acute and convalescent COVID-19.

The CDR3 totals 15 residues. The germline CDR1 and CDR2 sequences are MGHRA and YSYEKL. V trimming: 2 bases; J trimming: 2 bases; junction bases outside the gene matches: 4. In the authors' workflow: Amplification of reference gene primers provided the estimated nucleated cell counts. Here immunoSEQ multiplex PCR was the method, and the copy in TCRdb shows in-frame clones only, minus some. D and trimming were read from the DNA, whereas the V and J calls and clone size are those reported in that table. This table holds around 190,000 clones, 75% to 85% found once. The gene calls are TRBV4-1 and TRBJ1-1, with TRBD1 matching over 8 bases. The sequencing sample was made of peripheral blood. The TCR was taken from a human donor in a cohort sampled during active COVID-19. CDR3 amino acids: CASSQTGTGNTEAFF. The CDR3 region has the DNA TGCGCCAGCAGCCAAACCGGGACAGGAAACACTGAAGCTTTCTTT.